This TCR beta chain was documented in a study of OX40 agonist ivuxolimab in advanced cancers. Study overall: Melanoma, hepatocellular carcinoma, head and neck or renal cell cancer occurred in dose-escalation patients. The dose-escalation cohort was about 86% male, with a mean age of 60 years, ranging roughly 20 to 80.

A history of autoimmune disease or systemic immunosuppression excluded patients. The germline gives CDR1 SGHDT, CDR2 YYEEEE. The CDR3 runs 15 residues. The V end lost 5 bases, the J end lost 2 bases, and 16 bases lay between the germline ends. Assay used: immunoSEQ multiplex PCR; TCRdb lists only in-frame clones, some missing. The sample holds 60,000 to 70,000 clones, approximately 87% seen once. The receptor was derived from an adult with an advanced solid tumor such as melanoma, head and neck, liver or kidney cancer. Here the sequenced sample was CD4+ or CD8+ T cells sorted from blood, taken in a trial of the OX40 agonist ivuxolimab. The rearrangement uses TRBV5-6 and TRBJ2-5; TRBD2 might be the D (7 bases). CDR3 coding DNA: TGTGCCAGCAGGCGGAGGGGGGGCGGACAAGAGACCCAGTACTTC. Its protein is CASRRRGGGQETQYF.